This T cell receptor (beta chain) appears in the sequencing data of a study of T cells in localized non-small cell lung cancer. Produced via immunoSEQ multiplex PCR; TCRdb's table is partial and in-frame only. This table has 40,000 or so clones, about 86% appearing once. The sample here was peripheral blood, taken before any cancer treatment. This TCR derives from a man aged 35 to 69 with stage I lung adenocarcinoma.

CDR3 sequence reads: CATSRDFTSASYEQYF. The CDR3 region has the DNA TGTGCCACCAGCAGAGATTTCACTAGCGCCTCCTACGAGCAGTACTTC. The chain has TRBV15 and TRBJ2-7; 7 bases map to TRBD2. The CDR3 is 16 residues long. The germline CDR1 and CDR2 sequences are LNHNV and YYDKDF (reference sequence). V lost 0 bases to trimming and J lost 0 bases; unmatched junction nucleotides: 5.